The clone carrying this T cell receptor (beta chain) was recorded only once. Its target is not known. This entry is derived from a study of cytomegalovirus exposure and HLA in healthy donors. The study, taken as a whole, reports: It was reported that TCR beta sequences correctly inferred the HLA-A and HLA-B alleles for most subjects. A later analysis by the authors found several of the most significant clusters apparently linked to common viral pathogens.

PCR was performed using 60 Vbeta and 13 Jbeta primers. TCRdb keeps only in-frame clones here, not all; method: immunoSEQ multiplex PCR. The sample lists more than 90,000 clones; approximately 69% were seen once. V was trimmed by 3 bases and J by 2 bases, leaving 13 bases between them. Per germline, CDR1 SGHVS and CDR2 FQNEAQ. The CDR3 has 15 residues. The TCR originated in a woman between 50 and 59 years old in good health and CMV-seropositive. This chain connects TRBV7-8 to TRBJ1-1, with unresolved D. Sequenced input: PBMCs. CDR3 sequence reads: CASSFISAGNTEAFF. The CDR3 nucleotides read TGTGCCAGCAGCTTTATCTCGGCAGGAAACACTGAAGCTTTCTTT.